The clone carrying this T cell receptor beta chain was counted a few times. Antigen specificity is unknown. The CDR3 regions of TCR beta were amplified from RNA transcripts. RT-PCR in the first round (using the HTBI primer set) targeted the TCR CDR3. MiXCR, run by TCRdb on the multiplex PCR reads, gives a single entry per CDR3 protein. The data contain 450,000 to 500,000 distinct CDR3 sequences, approximately 23% of them singletons. A patient was excluded if there was uncontrolled infection, other autoimmune disease, pregnancy or lactation. Each diagnosis drew on symptoms, thyroxine, TRAb, thyroid ultrasound and orbital computed tomography findings. This entry is derived from a study of T cells in Graves' hyperthyroidism and ophthalmopathy. Study-wide results and caveats: Blood also carried most thyroid clonotypes expanded above 0.001. It was a median about 7.1 months before onset that the model predicted ophthalmopathy.

The TCR originated in a woman in her sixties or seventies with Graves' ophthalmopathy. The sequenced sample was blood.

This CDR3 is CASGATGSLEKLFF. The CDR3 bases are TGTGCCAGCGGGGCGACAGGGTCTTTAGAAAAACTGTTTTTT. V is TRBV12-3 or TRBV12-4 and J is TRBJ1-4; 7 bases map to TRBD1. The CDR3 spans 14 residues. The J segment lost 8 bases and the V segment lost 8 bases, leaving 11 bases of the junction unmatched.